This TCR beta chain was captured by sequencing in a study of T cells in Graves' hyperthyroidism and ophthalmopathy. Study-wide points: Onset of ophthalmopathy came a median roughly 6.4 months after the model predicted it.

V shed 6 bases and J 3 bases; nucleotides not matched to a gene: 2. This CDR3 region has 13 residues. Germline assignment: CDR1 SGHRS and CDR2 YFSETQ. Amplified regions were TCR beta CDR3 sequences from RNA transcripts. The study used the HTBI primer set for a first-round RT-PCR of the TCR CDR3. TCRdb used MiXCR to reprocess the multiplex PCR reads, holding one entry per CDR3 protein. The data hold hundreds of thousands of distinct CDR3 sequences, with 13% to 15% observed a single time. Comments on this clonotype: Its antigen is undetermined. A much larger clone differs from this one at a single base, so this may be a read error.

This TCR derives from a woman younger than 30 with Graves' hyperthyroidism. The chain is built from TRBV5-1 and TRBJ2-2; 7 bases are shared with TRBD2. Sequencing used blood. The CDR3, as DNA: TGCGCCAGCACTAGCGGTGACACCGGGGAGCTGTTTTTT. Encoded protein: CASTSGDTGELFF.